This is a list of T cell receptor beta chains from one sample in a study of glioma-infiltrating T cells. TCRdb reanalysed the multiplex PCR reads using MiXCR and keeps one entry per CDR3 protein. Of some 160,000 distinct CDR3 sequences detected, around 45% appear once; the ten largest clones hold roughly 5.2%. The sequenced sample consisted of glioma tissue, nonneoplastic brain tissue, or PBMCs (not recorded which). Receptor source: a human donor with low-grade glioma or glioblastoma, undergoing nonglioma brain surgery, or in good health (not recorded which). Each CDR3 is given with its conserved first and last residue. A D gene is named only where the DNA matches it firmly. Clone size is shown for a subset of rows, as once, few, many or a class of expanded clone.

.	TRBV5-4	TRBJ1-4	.	CASSPGQTATNEKLFF	TGTGCCAGCAGCCCGGGACAAACTGCAACTAATGAAAAACTGTTTTTT
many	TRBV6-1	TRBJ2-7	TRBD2	CASRTGTSASEQYF	TGTGCCAGCAGAACCGGGACTAGCGCTTCCGAGCAGTACTTC
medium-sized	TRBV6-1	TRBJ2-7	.	CASSSEPLYEQYF	TGTGCCAGCAGTTCCGAACCCCTATACGAGCAGTACTTC
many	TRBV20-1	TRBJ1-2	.	CSARPIGGRVGGYTF	TGCAGTGCTCGCCCAATAGGGGGTCGAGTGGGTGGCTACACCTTC
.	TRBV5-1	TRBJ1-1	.	CASSLKAATNTEAFF	TGCGCCAGCAGCTTGAAGGCAGCCACTAACACTGAAGCTTTCTTT
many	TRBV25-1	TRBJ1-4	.	CASSDRQATNEKLFF	TGTGCCAGCAGTGACCGACAGGCAACTAATGAAAAACTGTTTTTT
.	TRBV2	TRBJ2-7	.	CARTRENEQYF	TGTGCCAGAACCAGGGAAAACGAGCAGTACTTC
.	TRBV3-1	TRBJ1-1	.	CASSHNSMNTEALF	TGTGCCAGCAGCCATAACAGCATGAACACTGAAGCTCTCTTT
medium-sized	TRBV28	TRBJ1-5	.	CASSLVGSNQPQHF	TGTGCCAGCAGTTTAGTCGGATCAAATCAGCCCCAGCATTTT
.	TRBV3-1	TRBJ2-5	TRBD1	CASRQGTGVETQYF	TGTGCCAGCAGACAAGGAACAGGGGTAGAGACCCAGTACTTC
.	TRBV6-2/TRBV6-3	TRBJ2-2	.	CASHGNSNTGELFF	TGTGCCTCACACGGGAATTCGAACACCGGGGAGCTGTTTTTT
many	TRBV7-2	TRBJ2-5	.	CASSLAQETQYF	TGTGCCAGCAGCTTAGCGCAGGAGACCCAGTACTTC
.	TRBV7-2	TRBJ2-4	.	CASSYSLLDAGAENIKYF	TGTGCCAGCAGCTACTCATTACTGGACGCAGGAGCCGAAAACATTAAGTACTTC
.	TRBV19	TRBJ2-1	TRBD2	CASSIVRDYNNEQFF	TGTGCCAGTAGTATAGTCCGGGACTATAACAATGAGCAGTTCTTC
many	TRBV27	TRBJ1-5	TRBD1	CASSFGTGSNQPQHF	TGTGCCAGCAGTTTCGGGACAGGTAGCAATCAGCCCCAGCATTTT
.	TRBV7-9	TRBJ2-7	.	CASSQRGEQYF	TGTGCCAGCAGCCAGAGAGGCGAGCAGTACTTC
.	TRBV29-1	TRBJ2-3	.	CSAQLGTGADTQYF	TGCAGCGCCCAACTTGGGACGGGAGCGGATACGCAGTATTTT
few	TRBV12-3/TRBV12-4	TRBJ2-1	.	CASSLSGDEQFF	TGTGCCAGCAGCCTCTCGGGGGATGAGCAGTTCTTC
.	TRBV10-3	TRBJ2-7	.	CAISESNSGGQIYERYF	TGTGCCATCAGTGAGTCGAACAGCGGTGGCCAGATCTACGAGCGGTACTTC
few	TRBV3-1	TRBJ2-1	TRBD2	CASNLAGYNEQFF	TGTGCCAGCAATCTAGCGGGGTACAATGAGCAGTTCTTC
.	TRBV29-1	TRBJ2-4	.	CSVAGARGIQYF	TGCAGCGTTGCAGGGGCCCGAGGCATTCAGTACTTC
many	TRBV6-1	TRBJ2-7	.	CASRSDSYEQYF	TGTGCCAGCAGGTCCGACAGCTACGAGCAGTACTTC
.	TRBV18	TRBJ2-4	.	CASSPATSPKAKNIQYF	TGTGCCAGCTCACCGGCTACTAGCCCCAAAGCCAAAAACATTCAGTACTTC
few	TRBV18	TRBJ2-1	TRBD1	CASSPTGARSYNEQFF	TGTGCCAGCTCACCAACAGGGGCTCGCTCCTACAATGAGCAGTTCTTC
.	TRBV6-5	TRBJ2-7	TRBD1	CATDALGQYYEQYF	TGTGCCACCGATGCCCTGGGACAGTATTACGAGCAGTACTTC
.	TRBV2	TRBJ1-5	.	CASSASGPQHF	TGTGCCAGCAGTGCGTCCGGGCCCCAGCATTTT
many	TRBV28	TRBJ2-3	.	CASRGTGSHTQYF	TGTGCCAGCAGGGGGACCGGAAGCCATACGCAGTATTTT
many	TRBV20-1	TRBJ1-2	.	CSATQGVYGYTF	TGCAGTGCTACCCAGGGAGTCTATGGCTACACCTTC
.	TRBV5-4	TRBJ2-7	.	CASSGRQGSYEQYF	TGTGCCAGCAGCGGCCGGCAGGGATCCTACGAGCAGTACTTC
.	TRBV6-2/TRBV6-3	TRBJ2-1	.	CALGWTTNEQFF	TGTGCCCTCGGATGGACGACGAATGAGCAGTTCTTC
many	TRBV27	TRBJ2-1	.	CASSLSSWDFSYNEQFF	TGTGCCAGCAGTTTATCATCGTGGGACTTCTCCTACAATGAGCAGTTCTTC
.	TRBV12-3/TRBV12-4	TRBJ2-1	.	CASSSRWRAHNEQFF	TGTGCCAGCAGTTCACGATGGAGGGCCCACAATGAGCAGTTCTTC
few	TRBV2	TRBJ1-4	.	CASSESPSGSNEKLFF	TGTGCCAGCAGTGAAAGTCCCTCAGGATCAAATGAAAAACTGTTTTTT
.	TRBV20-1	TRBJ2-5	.	CSAPLTAKETQYF	TGCAGTGCTCCCTTGACAGCAAAAGAGACCCAGTACTTC
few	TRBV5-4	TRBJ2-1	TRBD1	CASGSQGVSYNEQFF	TGTGCCAGCGGATCCCAGGGGGTGTCCTACAATGAGCAGTTCTTC
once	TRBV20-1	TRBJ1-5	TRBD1	CSAGDSRWEQPQHF	TGCAGTGCAGGGGACAGCAGATGGGAACAGCCCCAGCATTTT
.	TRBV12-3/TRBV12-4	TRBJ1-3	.	CASSPVPGNTIYF	TGTGCCAGCAGTCCCGTCCCCGGAAACACCATATATTTT
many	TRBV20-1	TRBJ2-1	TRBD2	CSARGGREHVF	TGCAGTGCTAGGGGCGGGCGGGAGCACGTCTTC
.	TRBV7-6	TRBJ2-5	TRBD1	CASSPDRASQTQYF	TGTGCCAGCAGCCCCGACAGGGCGTCGCAGACCCAGTACTTC
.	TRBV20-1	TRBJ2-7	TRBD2	CSAGLWASGSYEQYF	TGCAGTGCTGGGCTCTGGGCTAGCGGGAGCTACGAGCAGTACTTC
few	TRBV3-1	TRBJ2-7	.	CASSQVTGSYEQYF	TGTGCCAGCAGCCAAGTTACTGGGTCCTACGAGCAGTACTTC
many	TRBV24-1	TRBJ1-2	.	CATSARGYGYTF	TGTGCCACCAGTGCACGGGGCTATGGCTACACCTTC
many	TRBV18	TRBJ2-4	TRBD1	CASSPRQGLDIQYF	TGTGCCAGCTCACCGAGACAGGGTTTGGACATTCAGTACTTC
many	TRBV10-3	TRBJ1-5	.	CATAAGTKNQPQHF	TGTGCCACCGCAGCCGGGACAAAGAATCAGCCCCAGCATTTT
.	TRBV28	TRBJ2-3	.	CASTSAGVVDTQYF	TGTGCCAGCACTTCTGCTGGAGTAGTAGATACGCAGTATTTT
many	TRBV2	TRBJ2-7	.	CASRTTGTYEQYF	TGTGCCAGCAGGACAACAGGGACCTACGAGCAGTACTTC
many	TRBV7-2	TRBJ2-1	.	CASSLTAASYNEQFF	TGTGCCAGCAGCTTAACAGCGGCCTCCTACAATGAGCAGTTCTTC
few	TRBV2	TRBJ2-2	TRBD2	CASRPGLAGGTGELFF	TGTGCCAGCAGACCGGGACTAGCGGGAGGGACCGGGGAGCTGTTTTTT
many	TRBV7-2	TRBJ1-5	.	CASSSQTAQPQHF	TGTGCCAGCAGCTCTCAGACCGCGCAGCCCCAGCATTTT
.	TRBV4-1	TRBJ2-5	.	CASSAVGETQYF	TGCGCCAGCAGCGCAGTGGGAGAGACCCAGTACTTC